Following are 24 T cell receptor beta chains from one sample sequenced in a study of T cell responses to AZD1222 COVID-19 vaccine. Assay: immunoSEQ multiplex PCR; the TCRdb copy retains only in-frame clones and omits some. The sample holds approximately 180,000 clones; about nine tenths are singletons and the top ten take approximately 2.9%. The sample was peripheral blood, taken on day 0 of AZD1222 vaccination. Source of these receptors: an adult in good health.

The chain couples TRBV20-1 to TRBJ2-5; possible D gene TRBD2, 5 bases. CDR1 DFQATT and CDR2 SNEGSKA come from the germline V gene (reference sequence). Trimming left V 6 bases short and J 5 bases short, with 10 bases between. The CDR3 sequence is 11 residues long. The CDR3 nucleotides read TGCAGTGCATATAGCGTTGAGACCCAGTACTTC. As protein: CSAYSVETQYF.

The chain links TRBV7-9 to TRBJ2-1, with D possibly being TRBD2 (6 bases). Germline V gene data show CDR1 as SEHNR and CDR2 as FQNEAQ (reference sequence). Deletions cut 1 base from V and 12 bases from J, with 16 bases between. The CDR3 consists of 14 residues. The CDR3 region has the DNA TGTGCCAGCAGCTTAGGTATGGGGGACTTATGGCAGTTCTTC. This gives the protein CASSLGMGDLWQFF.

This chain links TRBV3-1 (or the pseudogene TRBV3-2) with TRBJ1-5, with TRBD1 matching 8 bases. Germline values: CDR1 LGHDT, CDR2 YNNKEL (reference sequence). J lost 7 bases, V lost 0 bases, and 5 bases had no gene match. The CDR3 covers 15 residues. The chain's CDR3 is CASSQDHRGGQPQHF. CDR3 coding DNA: TGTGCCAGCAGCCAAGATCACAGGGGGGGACAGCCCCAGCATTTT.

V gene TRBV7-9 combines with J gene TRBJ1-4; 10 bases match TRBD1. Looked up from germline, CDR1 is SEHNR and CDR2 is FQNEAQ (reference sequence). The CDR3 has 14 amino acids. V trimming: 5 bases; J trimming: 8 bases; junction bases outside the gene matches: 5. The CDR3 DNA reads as TGTGCCAGCAGCATCGACAGGGGGCGAGAAAAACTGTTTTTT. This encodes CASSIDRGREKLFF.

The DNA for the CDR3 is TGTGCCTGCACCGGCCAATTCAACACTGAAGCTTTCTTT. The encoded protein is CACTGQFNTEAFF. The gene calls are TRBV30 and TRBJ1-1, with D unresolved. The V and J ends lost 6 bases and 2 bases respectively, with 13 bases between them. The CDR3 covers 13 residues. In germline, CDR1 is GTSNPN, CDR2 SVGIG (reference sequence).

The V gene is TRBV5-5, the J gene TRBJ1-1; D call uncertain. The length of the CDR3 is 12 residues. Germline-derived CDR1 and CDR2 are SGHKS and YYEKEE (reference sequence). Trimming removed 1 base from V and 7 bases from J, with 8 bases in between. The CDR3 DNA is TGTGCCAGCAGCTTGCTAGTAGATGAAGCTTTCTTT. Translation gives CASSLLVDEAFF.

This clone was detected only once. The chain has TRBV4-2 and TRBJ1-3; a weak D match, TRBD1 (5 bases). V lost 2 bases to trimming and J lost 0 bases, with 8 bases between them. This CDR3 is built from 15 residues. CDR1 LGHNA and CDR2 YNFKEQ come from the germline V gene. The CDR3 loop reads CASSQPGSSGNTIYF. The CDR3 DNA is TGTGCCAGCAGCCAACCAGGGAGCTCTGGAAACACCATATATTTT.

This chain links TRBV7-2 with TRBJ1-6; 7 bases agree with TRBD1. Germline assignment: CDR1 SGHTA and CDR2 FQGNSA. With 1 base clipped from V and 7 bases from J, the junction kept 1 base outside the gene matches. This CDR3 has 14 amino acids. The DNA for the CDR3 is TGTGCCAGCAGCTTAGTACAGGGGAATTCACCCCTCCACTTT. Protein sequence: CASSLVQGNSPLHF.

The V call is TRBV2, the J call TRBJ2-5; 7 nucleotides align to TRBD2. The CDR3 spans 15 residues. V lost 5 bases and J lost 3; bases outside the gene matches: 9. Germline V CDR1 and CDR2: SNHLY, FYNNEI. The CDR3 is CASSPKLATEETQYF. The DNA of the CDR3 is TGTGCCAGCAGTCCTAAACTAGCGACTGAAGAGACCCAGTACTTC.

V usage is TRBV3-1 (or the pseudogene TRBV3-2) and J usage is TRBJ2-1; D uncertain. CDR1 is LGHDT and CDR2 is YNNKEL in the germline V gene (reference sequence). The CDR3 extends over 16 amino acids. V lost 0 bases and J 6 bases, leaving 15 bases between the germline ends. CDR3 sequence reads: CASSQDILPVGNEQFF. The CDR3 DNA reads TGTGCCAGCAGCCAAGACATCTTACCCGTTGGCAATGAGCAGTTCTTC.

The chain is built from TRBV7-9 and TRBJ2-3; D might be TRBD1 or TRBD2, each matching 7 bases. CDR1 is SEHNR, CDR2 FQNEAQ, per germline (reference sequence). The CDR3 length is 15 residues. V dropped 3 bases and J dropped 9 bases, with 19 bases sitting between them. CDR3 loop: CASSLNGVRGGTQYF. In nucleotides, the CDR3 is TGTGCCAGCAGCTTGAACGGCGTCAGGGGGGGGACGCAGTATTTT.

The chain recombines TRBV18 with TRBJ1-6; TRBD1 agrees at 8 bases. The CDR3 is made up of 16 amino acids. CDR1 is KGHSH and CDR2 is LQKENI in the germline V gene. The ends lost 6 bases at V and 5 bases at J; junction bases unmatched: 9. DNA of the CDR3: TGTGCCAGCTCGCTCCAATCGACAGGGGATAATTCACCCCTCCACTTT. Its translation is CASSLQSTGDNSPLHF.

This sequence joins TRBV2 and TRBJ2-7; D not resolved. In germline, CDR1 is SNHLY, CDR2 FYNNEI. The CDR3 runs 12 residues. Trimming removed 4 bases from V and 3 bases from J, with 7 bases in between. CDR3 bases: TGTGCCAGCAGTGGTGACGTCTACGAGCAGTACTTC. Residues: CASSGDVYEQYF.

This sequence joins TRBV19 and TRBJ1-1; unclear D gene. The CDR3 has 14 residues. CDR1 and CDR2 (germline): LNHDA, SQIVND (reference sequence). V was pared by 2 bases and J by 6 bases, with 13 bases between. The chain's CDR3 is CASSIQPGHAEAFF. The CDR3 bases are TGTGCCAGTAGTATACAGCCCGGTCACGCTGAAGCTTTCTTT. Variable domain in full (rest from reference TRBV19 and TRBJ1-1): DGGITQSPKYLFRKEGQNVTLSCEQNLNHDAMYWYRQDPGQGLRLIYYSQIVNDFQKGDIAEGYSVSREKKESFPLTVTSAQKNPTAFYLCASSIQPGHAEAFFGQGTRLTVV.

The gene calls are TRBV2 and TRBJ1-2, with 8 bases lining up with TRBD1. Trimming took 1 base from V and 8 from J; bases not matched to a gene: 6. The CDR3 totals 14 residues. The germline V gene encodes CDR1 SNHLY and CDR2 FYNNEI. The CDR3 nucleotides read TGTGCCAGCAGTGAAGGACAGGGGTTTGGAGGCTACACCTTC. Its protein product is CASSEGQGFGGYTF. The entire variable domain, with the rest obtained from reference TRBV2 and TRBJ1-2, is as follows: EPEVTQTPSHQVTQMGQEVILRCVPISNHLYFYWYRQILGQKVEFLVSFYNNEISEKSEIFDDQFSVERPDGSNFTLKIRSTKLEDSAMYFCASSEGQGFGGYTFGSGTRLTVV.

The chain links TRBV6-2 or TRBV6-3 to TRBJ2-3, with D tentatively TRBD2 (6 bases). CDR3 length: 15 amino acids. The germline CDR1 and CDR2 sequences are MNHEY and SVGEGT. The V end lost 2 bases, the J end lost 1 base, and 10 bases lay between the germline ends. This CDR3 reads CASSYPGGGTDTQYF. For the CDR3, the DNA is TGTGCCAGCAGTTACCCGGGCGGGGGCACAGATACGCAGTATTTT.

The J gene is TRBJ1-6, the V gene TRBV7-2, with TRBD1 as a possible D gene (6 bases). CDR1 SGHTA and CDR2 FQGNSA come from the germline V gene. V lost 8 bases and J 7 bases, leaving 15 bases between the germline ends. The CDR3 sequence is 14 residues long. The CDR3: CASWAGAWNSPLHF. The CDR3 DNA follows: TGTGCCAGCTGGGCAGGGGCGTGGAATTCACCCCTCCACTTT.

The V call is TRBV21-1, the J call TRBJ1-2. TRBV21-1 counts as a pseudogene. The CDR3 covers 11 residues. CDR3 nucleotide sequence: TGTGCCTTGACCCGGGGTGGTGGCTACACCTTC. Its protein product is CALTRGGGYTF.

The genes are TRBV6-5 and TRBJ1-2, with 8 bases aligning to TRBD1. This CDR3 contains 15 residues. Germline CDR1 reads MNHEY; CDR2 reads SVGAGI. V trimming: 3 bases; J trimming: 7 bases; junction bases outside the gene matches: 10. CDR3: CASSYGGQGALGYTF. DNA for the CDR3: TGTGCCAGCAGTTATGGGGGGCAGGGGGCGCTTGGCTACACCTTC.

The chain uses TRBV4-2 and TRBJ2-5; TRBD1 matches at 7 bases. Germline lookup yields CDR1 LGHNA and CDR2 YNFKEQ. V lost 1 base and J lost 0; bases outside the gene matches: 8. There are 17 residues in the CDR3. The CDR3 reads CASSQGTGTVNQETQYF. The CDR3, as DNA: TGTGCCAGCAGCCAAGGAACCGGGACAGTCAACCAAGAGACCCAGTACTTC.

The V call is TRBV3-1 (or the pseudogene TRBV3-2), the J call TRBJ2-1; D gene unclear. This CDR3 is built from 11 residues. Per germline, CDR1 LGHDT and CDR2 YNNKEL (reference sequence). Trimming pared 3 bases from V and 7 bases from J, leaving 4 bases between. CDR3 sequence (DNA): TGTGCCAGCAGCCAGCTTAATGAGCAGTTCTTC. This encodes CASSQLNEQFF.

The CDR3: CASKRGETRRLNTEAFF. In nucleotides, the CDR3 is TGTGCCAGCAAACGCGGGGAGACCAGGCGGCTCAACACTGAAGCTTTCTTT. J is TRBJ1-1 and V is TRBV5-6; D gene uncertain. Per the germline V gene, CDR1 is SGHDT and CDR2 is YYEEEE. The CDR3 contains 17 residues. Trimming left V 6 bases short and J 2 bases short, with 23 bases between. Full variable domain (outside the CDR3, taken from reference TRBV5-6 and TRBJ1-1): DAGVTQSPTHLIKTRGQQVTLRCSPKSGHDTVSWYQQALGQGPQFIFQYYEEEERQRGNFPDRFSGHQFPNYSSELNVNALLLGDSALYLCASKRGETRRLNTEAFFGQGTRLTVV.

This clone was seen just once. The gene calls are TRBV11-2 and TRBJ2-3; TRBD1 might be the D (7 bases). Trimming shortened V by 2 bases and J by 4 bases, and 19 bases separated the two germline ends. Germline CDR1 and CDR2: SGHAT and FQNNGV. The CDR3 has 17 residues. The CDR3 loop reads CASSLNGVTRGPDTQYF. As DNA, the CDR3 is TGTGCCAGCAGCTTAAACGGAGTGACTAGGGGGCCAGATACGCAGTATTTT.

In DNA, the CDR3 is TGCGCCAGCGGAGAGAGACAGGGATCGGAGCAGTTCTTC. It translates to CASGERQGSEQFF. The V and J genes are TRBV4-3 and TRBJ2-1; 7 nucleotides line up with TRBD1. V was pared by 8 bases and J by 10 bases, with 11 bases of the junction left unmatched. Germline CDR1 reads LGHNA; CDR2 reads YSLEER. The CDR3 extends over 13 amino acids.